This entry lists 5 T cell receptor beta chains sequenced from one sample in a study of blood T cell repertoires in COVID-19. Generated by immunoSEQ multiplex PCR, the TCRdb table keeps only in-frame clones and is missing some. Of about 100,000 clones in the sample, 88% are singletons; the top ten hold under 7%. The sample comprised peripheral blood. These receptors all come from a woman aged 60-75 years with acute or convalescent COVID-19.

This chain uses TRBV27 with TRBJ2-3; TRBD2 agrees at 9 bases. CDR1 MNHEY and CDR2 SMNVEV come from the germline V gene (reference sequence). V shed 4 bases and J 3 bases; nucleotides not matched to a gene: 5. The CDR3 has 15 amino acids. This chain's CDR3 is CASSSAGGWTDTQYF. The CDR3 coding sequence is TGTGCCAGCAGTTCAGCGGGAGGTTGGACAGATACGCAGTATTTT.

The chain combines TRBV28 with TRBJ2-7; 9 nucleotides align to TRBD2. Per germline, CDR1 MDHEN and CDR2 SYDVKM. Trimming cost V 3 bases and J 5 bases; bases outside gene matches: 2. The CDR3 spans 13 residues. CDR3 region: CASSFLAGHEQYF. In nucleotides, the CDR3 is TGTGCCAGCAGTTTCCTAGCGGGACACGAGCAGTACTTC.

The DNA for the CDR3 is TGCGCCAGCAGCTTGGTAGGCCGAGGGATTGGGTCACCCCTCCACTTT. It is translated as CASSLVGRGIGSPLHF. The chain links TRBV5-1 to TRBJ1-6; D uncertain. The germline V and J ends were trimmed by 0 bases and 10 bases, with 17 bases remaining between them. The CDR3 consists of 16 residues. Germline V gene data show CDR1 as SGHRS and CDR2 as YFSETQ.

The rearrangement joins TRBV29-1 to TRBJ2-7; 14 bases map to TRBD2. Germline V gene lookup returns CDR1 SQVTM and CDR2 ANQGSEA. With V trimmed by 3 bases and J by 2 bases, 9 bases remained unmatched. The CDR3 has 17 residues. The CDR3 loop reads CSVEGTSGGSPAYEQYF. In DNA, the CDR3 is TGCAGCGTTGAGGGGACTAGCGGGGGTTCACCCGCCTACGAGCAGTACTTC.

J is TRBJ2-6 and V is TRBV3-1 (or the pseudogene TRBV3-2), with D possibly TRBD2 on 6 matching bases. This CDR3 comprises 17 residues. Trimming shortened V by 0 bases and J by 3 bases, and 12 bases separated the two germline ends. CDR1 is LGHDT and CDR2 is YNNKEL in the germline V gene (reference sequence). CDR3 residues: CASSQDWGVDGANVLTF. The DNA for the CDR3 is TGTGCCAGCAGCCAAGATTGGGGGGTTGATGGGGCCAACGTCCTGACTTTC.